The next 16 T cell receptor beta chains were all read from a single sample in a study of tumor-infiltrating lymphocytes in primary liver carcinoma. Germline DNA was also extracted, and blood RNA derived from unsorted whole blood. The input was 500 ng total RNA; TCR beta cDNA was made from it with a constant-region primer. Sequencing libraries for TCR beta derived from three nested multiplex PCR rounds that used slightly modified ARM-PCR. With TRBV1-TRBV30 forward primers and a C-beta reverse primer, the first two PCR rounds were run for nine to eleven cycles each. TCRdb reanalysed the multiplex PCR reads using MiXCR and keeps one entry per CDR3 protein. The repertoire holds 310,000 or so distinct CDR3 sequences, with 45% to 70% as singletons. Sequenced: peripheral blood. The receptors come from a woman in her 30s with primary liver carcinoma and hepatitis B virus infection.

In the case of this clonotype: A much larger clonotype is one base distant, so this may be a read error. Written as DNA, the CDR3 is TGTGCCAGCAACCCGACTAGCGGGGTTAACAATGAGCAGTTCTTC. It translates to CASNPTSGVNNEQFF. The chain couples TRBV6-2 or TRBV6-3 to TRBJ2-1; 11 bases match TRBD2. The germline gives CDR1 MNHEY, CDR2 SVGEGT. V lost 7 bases to trimming and J lost 5 bases; unmatched junction nucleotides: 7. CDR3 length: 15 amino acids.

A single count supports this clonotype. A much larger clone is a single base away; this may be a read error. The chain couples TRBV12-3 or TRBV12-4 to TRBJ2-1, with D possibly matching TRBD1 (6 bases). The CDR3 totals 13 residues. CDR3 nucleotides: TGTACCAGCAGACGAGCAGGGGACATAGCACGGTTCTTC. Translated, it gives CTSRRAGDIARFF.

This clonotype was counted many times. The V and J genes are TRBV6-6 and TRBJ2-1; 10 bases align to TRBD2. In germline, CDR1 is MNHNY, CDR2 SVGAGI (reference sequence). This CDR3 is 16 amino acids long. V lost 6 bases and J lost 9; bases outside the gene matches: 14. The CDR3 region has the DNA TGTGCCAGCAGGGAAGCGGGAGGGTACCCTGGAAGTGAGCAGTTCTTC. It codes for CASREAGGYPGSEQFF.

As to this clonotype: This may arise from a read error, as a much more abundant clone is one base away. V gene TRBV12-3 or TRBV12-4 combines with J gene TRBJ2-1; no clear D gene. V was clipped by 8 bases and J by 15 bases, with 17 bases between them. The CDR3 runs 11 residues. For the CDR3, the DNA is TGTGCCAGCGGGTCAGTGGTAGGTTTGTTCTTC. Translated: CASGSVVGLFF.

About this clonotype: A clone one base away is much larger, so this may be a read error. V and J are TRBV29-1 and TRBJ2-7; the match to TRBD2 covers 10 bases. The CDR3 contains 15 residues. The germline V gene has CDR1 SQVTM and CDR2 ANQGSEA. V gave up 4 bases and J gave up 3 bases; unmatched junction bases: 9. Here the CDR3 reads CSVGSPLAGDYEQYF. CDR3 DNA: TGCAGCGTTGGAAGTCCGCTAGCGGGAGACTACGAGCAGTACTTC.

In regard to this clonotype: The junction departs from the called germline gene at one end, perhaps through a read error. The V and J genes are TRBV7-2 and TRBJ2-3, with 7 bases identical to TRBD1. This CDR3 region has 17 residues. Germline CDR1 is SGHTA and CDR2 is FQGNSA. CDR3 DNA: TGTGGCAGCAGCCCGAACGCCAACAGGGGATACACAGATACGCAGTATTTT. This codes for CGSSPNANRGYTDTQYF.

This clonotype was observed a handful of times. The chain has TRBV6-1 and TRBJ1-2; no clear D gene. The CDR3 spans 16 residues. V dropped 8 bases and J dropped 5 bases, with 24 bases sitting between them. The germline V gene has CDR1 MNHNS and CDR2 SASEGT. Here the CDR3 reads CASFLIHDGILYGYTF. CDR3 bases: TGTGCCAGCTTCCTAATACATGACGGAATACTATATGGCTACACCTTC.

CDR3 loop: CASSEGTGTYEQYF. The CDR3 coding sequence is TGTGCCAGCAGTGAAGGGACAGGAACCTACGAGCAGTACTTC. The chain combines TRBV5-4 with TRBJ2-7, with 8 bases lining up with TRBD1. This CDR3 contains 14 residues. The V gene's germline CDR1 is SGHNT and CDR2 YYREEE (reference sequence). V was pared by 5 bases and J by 2 bases, with 6 bases of the junction left unmatched.

V gene TRBV28 combines with J gene TRBJ1-4; no clear D gene. This CDR3 has 16 residues. The V and J ends lost 5 bases and 1 base respectively, with 14 bases between them. Germline V gene data show CDR1 as MDHEN and CDR2 as SYDVKM. The CDR3 sequence: CASSLSAERTNEKLFF. In DNA form, the CDR3 reads TGTGCCAGCAGTCTATCCGCAGAGAGAACTAATGAAAAACTGTTTTTT.

The chain has TRBV7-9 and TRBJ2-3; D is tentatively TRBD1 or TRBD2 (5 bases each). The CDR3 is 15 residues long. With 5 bases removed from V and 4 bases from J, the gap between germline ends came to 16 bases. Germline V CDR1 and CDR2: SEHNR, FQNEAQ (reference sequence). The CDR3 region is CASSPGTSNPDTQYF. The CDR3, as DNA: TGTGCCAGCAGCCCCGGGACGTCCAACCCAGATACGCAGTATTTT. Drawing the rest from reference TRBV7-9 and TRBJ2-3, the complete variable domain is DTGVSQNPRHKITKRGQNVTFRCDPISEHNRLYWYRQTLGQGPEFLTYFQNEAQLEKSRLLSDRFSAERPKGSFSTLEIQRTEQGDSAMYLCASSPGTSNPDTQYFGPGTRLTVL.

About this clonotype itself: A much bigger clone sits one base away, suggesting this may be a read error. The chain is built from TRBV12-3 or TRBV12-4 and TRBJ1-2; TRBD1 matches 7 bases. CDR3 length: 14 residues. For the CDR3, the DNA is TGTGCCAGCAGTTTAGGAGGGGGCGTCTATGGCTACGCCTTC. As protein: CASSLGGGVYGYAF.

The V call is TRBV12-3 or TRBV12-4, the J call TRBJ2-7; D unresolved. The CDR3 is made up of 11 amino acids. Trimming stripped 7 bases from V and 3 bases from J, with 7 bases between. For the CDR3, the DNA is TGTGCCAGCATCCTAAGCTACGAGCAGTACTTC. It specifies CASILSYEQYF.

The genes are TRBV4-3 and TRBJ2-7, with D maybe TRBD2 (5 bases). This CDR3 has 15 amino acids. V was shortened by 1 base and J by 4 bases, with 14 bases between the two germline ends. Germline V gene data show CDR1 as LGHNA and CDR2 as YSLEER. CDR3 residues: CASSQGRGSTYEQYF. CDR3 sequence (DNA): TGCGCCAGCAGCCAAGGGCGAGGGAGTACGTACGAGCAGTACTTC.

With regard to this clonotype: A read error may be the cause here, since a much bigger clone is one base away. This chain joins TRBV29-1 and TRBJ1-1, with D perhaps matching TRBD1 (6 bases). Looked up from germline, CDR1 is SQVTM and CDR2 is ANQGSEA. CDR3 length equals 11 residues. V was cut by 8 bases and J by 9 bases, with 16 bases left in between. The CDR3: CSLVGGGKAFF. The CDR3, as DNA: TGCAGCCTTGTGGGAGGGGGGAAAGCTTTCTTT.

This clonotype has just a few counts. The V call is TRBV5-1, the J call TRBJ1-6; D is unclear. Trimming removed 0 bases from V and 6 bases from J, with 13 bases in between. The CDR3 length is 16 residues. Germline V lookup: CDR1 SGHRS, CDR2 YFSETQ. CDR3 in amino acids: CASSLVSGIGNSPLHF. CDR3 DNA: TGCGCCAGCAGCTTGGTTTCGGGGATCGGTAATTCACCCCTCCACTTT.

This clonotype appeared a few times. The J gene is TRBJ2-1, the V gene TRBV5-5; 8 bases map to TRBD2. The CDR3 covers 16 residues. CDR1 and CDR2 from the germline V gene are SGHKS and YYEKEE (reference sequence). V trimming: 4 bases; J trimming: 7 bases; junction bases outside the gene matches: 13. Here the CDR3 DNA reads TGTGCCAGCAGCCGCCGGGGGGCGGGAGGTGGGAATGAGCAGTTCTTC. Amino acids: CASSRRGAGGGNEQFF. The full variable domain, with the rest looked up from reference TRBV5-5 and TRBJ2-1, is DAGVTQSPTHLIKTRGQQVTLRCSPISGHKSVSWYQQVLGQGPQFIFQYYEKEERGRGNFPDRFSARQFPNYSSELNVNALLLGDSALYLCASSRRGAGGGNEQFFGPGTRLTVL.